This T cell receptor beta chain emerged from a study of blood T cell repertoires in COVID-19. The wider study: Samples came from the United States, Italy and Spain, spanning acute and convalescent COVID-19. T cells, B-cell-depleted T cells, or PBMCs supplied cDNA or gDNA.

Clones were read by immunoSEQ multiplex PCR, and TCRdb kept only the in-frame ones, dropping some. The table includes under 200,000 clones, 60% to 85% detected once. The germline V gene encodes CDR1 SGHTA and CDR2 FQGTGA. This CDR3 contains 16 residues. V lost 1 base, J lost 2 bases, and 8 bases stayed unmatched. The receptor's source is a man aged 60 to 69 with acute or convalescent COVID-19. The sequenced sample consisted of peripheral blood. The V call is TRBV7-3, the J call TRBJ2-7; 7 nucleotides align to TRBD2. The CDR3 region is CASSLMGGKETYEQYF. DNA for the CDR3: TGTGCCAGCAGCTTAATGGGGGGGAAGGAGACCTACGAGCAGTACTTC. Combining the CDR3 with reference TRBV7-3 and TRBJ2-7 gives the whole variable domain GAGVSQTPSNKVTEKGKYVELRCDPISGHTALYWYRQSLGQGPEFLIYFQGTGAADDSGLPNDRFFAVRPEGSVSTLKIQRTERGDSAVYLCASSLMGGKETYEQYFGPGTRLTVT.